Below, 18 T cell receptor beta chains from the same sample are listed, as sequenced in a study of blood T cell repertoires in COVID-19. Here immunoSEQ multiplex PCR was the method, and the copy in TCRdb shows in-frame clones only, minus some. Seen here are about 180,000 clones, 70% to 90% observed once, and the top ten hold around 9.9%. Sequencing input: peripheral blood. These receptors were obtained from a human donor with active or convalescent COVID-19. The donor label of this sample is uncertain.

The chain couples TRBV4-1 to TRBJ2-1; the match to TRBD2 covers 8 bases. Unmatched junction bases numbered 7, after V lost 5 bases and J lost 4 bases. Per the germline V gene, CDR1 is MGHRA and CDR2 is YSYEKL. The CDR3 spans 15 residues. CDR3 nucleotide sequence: TGCGCCAGCAGCTCCGGGGGGGGACGATACAATGAGCAGTTCTTC. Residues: CASSSGGGRYNEQFF.

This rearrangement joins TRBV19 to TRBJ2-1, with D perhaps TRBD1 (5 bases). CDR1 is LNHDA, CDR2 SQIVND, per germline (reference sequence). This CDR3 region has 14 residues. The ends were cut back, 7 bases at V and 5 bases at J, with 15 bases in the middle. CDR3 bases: TGTGCCAGTAACCCCATCGGACAAAACAATGAGCAGTTCTTC. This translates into CASNPIGQNNEQFF.

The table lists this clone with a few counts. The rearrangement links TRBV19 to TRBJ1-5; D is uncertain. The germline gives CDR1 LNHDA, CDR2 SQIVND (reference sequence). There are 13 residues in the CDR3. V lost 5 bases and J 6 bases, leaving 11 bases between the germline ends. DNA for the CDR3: TGTGCCAGTAGTGAGGGTATTGGTCAGCCCCAGCATTTT. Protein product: CASSEGIGQPQHF.

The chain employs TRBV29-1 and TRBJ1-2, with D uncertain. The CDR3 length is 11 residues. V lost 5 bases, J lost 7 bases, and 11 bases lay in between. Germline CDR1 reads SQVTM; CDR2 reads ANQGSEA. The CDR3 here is CSVFFLGGYTF. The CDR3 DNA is TGCAGCGTTTTCTTCCTCGGTGGCTACACCTTC.

The CDR3 is CASSPVQSGLAGINEQFF. The DNA of the CDR3 is TGTGCCAGCTCACCAGTCCAATCGGGACTAGCGGGGATCAATGAGCAGTTCTTC. The chain recombines TRBV18 with TRBJ2-1, with 13 bases matching TRBD2. Losses at the gene ends were 2 bases for V and 6 bases for J; bases not matched to a gene: 10. This CDR3 has 18 amino acids. Germline-derived CDR1 and CDR2 are KGHSH and LQKENI.

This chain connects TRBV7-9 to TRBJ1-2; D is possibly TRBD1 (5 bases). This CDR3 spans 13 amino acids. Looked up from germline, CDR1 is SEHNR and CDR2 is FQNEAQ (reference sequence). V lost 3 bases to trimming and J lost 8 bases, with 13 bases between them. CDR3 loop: CASSFATRGGYTF. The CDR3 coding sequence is TGTGCCAGCAGCTTCGCTACGCGGGGCGGCTACACCTTC.

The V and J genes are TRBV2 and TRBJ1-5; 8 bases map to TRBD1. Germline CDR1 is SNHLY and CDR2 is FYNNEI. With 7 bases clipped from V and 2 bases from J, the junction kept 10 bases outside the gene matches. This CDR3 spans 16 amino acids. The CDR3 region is CASIGGPDRGNQPQHF. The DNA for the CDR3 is TGTGCCAGCATAGGGGGGCCGGACAGGGGCAATCAGCCCCAGCATTTT. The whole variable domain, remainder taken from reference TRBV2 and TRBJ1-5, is EPEVTQTPSHQVTQMGQEVILRCVPISNHLYFYWYRQILGQKVEFLVSFYNNEISEKSEIFDDQFSVERPDGSNFTLKIRSTKLEDSAMYFCASIGGPDRGNQPQHFGDGTRLSIL.

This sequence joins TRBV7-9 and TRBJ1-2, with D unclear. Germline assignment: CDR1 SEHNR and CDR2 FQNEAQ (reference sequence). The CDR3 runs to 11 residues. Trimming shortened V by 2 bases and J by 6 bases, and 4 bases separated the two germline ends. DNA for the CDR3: TGTGCCAGCAGCTTATTCAATGGCTACACCTTC. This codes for CASSLFNGYTF.

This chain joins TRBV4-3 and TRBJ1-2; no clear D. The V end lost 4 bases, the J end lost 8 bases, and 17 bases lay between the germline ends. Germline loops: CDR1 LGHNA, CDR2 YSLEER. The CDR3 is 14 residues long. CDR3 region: CASSPSPGDGGYTF. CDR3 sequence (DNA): TGCGCCAGCAGCCCCTCTCCTGGCGACGGGGGCTACACCTTC.

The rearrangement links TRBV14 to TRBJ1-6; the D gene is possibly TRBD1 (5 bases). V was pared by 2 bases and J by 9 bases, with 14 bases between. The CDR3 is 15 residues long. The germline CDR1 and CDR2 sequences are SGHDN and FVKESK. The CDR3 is CASSQLQGLSSPLHF. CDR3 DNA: TGTGCCAGCAGCCAACTCCAGGGACTCAGTTCACCCCTCCACTTT.

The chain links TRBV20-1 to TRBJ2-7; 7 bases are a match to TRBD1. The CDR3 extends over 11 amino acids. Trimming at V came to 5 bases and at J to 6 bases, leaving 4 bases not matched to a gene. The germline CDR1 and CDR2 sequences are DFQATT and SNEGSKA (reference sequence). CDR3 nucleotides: TGCAGTGCTCCACAGGGGATCGAGCAGTACTTC. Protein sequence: CSAPQGIEQYF.

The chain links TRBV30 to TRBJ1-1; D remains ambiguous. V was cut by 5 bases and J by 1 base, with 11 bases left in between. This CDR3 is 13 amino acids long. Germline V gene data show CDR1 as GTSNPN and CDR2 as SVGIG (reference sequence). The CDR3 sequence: CAWSHSGNTEAFF. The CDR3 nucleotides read TGTGCCTGGTCCCATAGCGGGAACACTGAAGCTTTCTTT.

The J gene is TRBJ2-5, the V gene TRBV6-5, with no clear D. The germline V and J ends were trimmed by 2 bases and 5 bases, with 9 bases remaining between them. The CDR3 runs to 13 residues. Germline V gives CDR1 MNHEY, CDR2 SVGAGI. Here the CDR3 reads CASSYVCRETQYF. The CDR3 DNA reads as TGTGCCAGCAGTTACGTTTGTCGGGAGACCCAGTACTTC.

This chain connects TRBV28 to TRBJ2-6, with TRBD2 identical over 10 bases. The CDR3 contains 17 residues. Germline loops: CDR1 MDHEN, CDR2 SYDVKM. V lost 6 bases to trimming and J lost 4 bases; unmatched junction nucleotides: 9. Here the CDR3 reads CASSRTSGESGANVLTF. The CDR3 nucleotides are TGTGCCAGCAGCAGAACTAGCGGGGAATCCGGGGCCAACGTCCTGACTTTC. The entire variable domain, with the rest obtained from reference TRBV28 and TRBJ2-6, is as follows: DVKVTQSSRYLVKRTGEKVFLECVQDMDHENMFWYRQDPGLGLRLIYFSYDVKMKEKGDIPEGYSVSREKKERFSLILESASTNQTSMYLCASSRTSGESGANVLTFGAGSRLTVL.

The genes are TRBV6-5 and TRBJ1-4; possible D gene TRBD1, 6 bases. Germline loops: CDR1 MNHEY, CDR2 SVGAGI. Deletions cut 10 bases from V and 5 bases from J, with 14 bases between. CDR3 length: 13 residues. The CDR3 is CATRGGRNEKLFF. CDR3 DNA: TGTGCCACTAGGGGGGGGAGGAATGAAAAACTGTTTTTT.

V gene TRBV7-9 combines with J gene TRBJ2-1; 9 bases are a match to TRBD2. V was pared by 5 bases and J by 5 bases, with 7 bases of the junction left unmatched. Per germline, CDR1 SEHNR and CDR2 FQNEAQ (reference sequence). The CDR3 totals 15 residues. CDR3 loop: CASSAGTSPNNEQFF. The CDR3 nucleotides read TGTGCCAGCAGCGCCGGGACTAGCCCCAACAATGAGCAGTTCTTC.

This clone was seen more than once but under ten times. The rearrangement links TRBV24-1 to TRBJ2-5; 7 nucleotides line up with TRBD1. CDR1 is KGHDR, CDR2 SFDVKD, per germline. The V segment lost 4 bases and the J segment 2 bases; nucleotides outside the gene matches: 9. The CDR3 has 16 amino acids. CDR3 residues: CATSDRQGYSQETQYF. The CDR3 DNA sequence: TGTGCCACCAGTGACCGACAGGGCTACTCACAAGAGACCCAGTACTTC.

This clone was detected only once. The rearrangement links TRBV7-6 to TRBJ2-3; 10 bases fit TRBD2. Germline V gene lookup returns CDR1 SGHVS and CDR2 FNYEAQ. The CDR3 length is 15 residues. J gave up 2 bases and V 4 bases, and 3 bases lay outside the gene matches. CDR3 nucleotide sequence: TGTGCCAGCAGCTGGGGGACTAGCGACACAGATACGCAGTATTTT. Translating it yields CASSWGTSDTDTQYF. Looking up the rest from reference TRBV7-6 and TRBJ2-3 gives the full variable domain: GAGVSQSPRYKVTKRGQDVALRCDPISGHVSLYWYRQALGQGPEFLTYFNYEAQQDKSGLPNDRFSAERPEGSISTLTIQRTEQRDSAMYRCASSWGTSDTDTQYFGPGTRLTVL.